The next 5 T cell receptor beta chains were all read from a single sample in a study of blood T cells in healthy people across ages (dated by TCRdb to about 2015). The method was 5' RACE. Data came from an Illumina HiSeq 2500. The second PCR ran for roughly 7 to 11 cycles and used a J-beta primer mix along with a sample-barcoded 5' primer. TCRdb reprocessing: public reads trimmed at Q25 with fastp, clones called with MiXCR, in-frame beta chains kept. Rows merge per CDR3 protein into single entries with the most common DNA and genes. For this sample the table gives about 1,400,000 distinct CDR3 sequences, of which approximately 59% were detected only once. 6.7% of the sample rests with the top ten. Sequenced: blood. The receptor set was obtained from a man aged 18 to 30 in good health.

The genes are TRBV7-2 and TRBJ1-1; 10 positions match TRBD1. The ends lost 2 bases at V and 4 bases at J; junction bases unmatched: 4. The CDR3 totals 15 residues. Per the germline V gene, CDR1 is SGHTA and CDR2 is FQGNSA. The CDR3 region has the DNA TGTGCCAGCAGCTTAAGCGGACAGGGGGGCACTGAAGCTTTCTTT. It yields the protein CASSLSGQGGTEAFF. The full variable domain, its missing parts supplied by reference TRBV7-2 and TRBJ1-1, is GAGVSQSPSNKVTEKGKDVELRCDPISGHTALYWYRQSLGQGLEFLIYFQGNSAPDKSGLPSDRFSAERTGGSVSTLTIQRTQQEDSAVYLCASSLSGQGGTEAFFGQGTRLTVV.

The CDR3 DNA reads TGCAGTGCTAGACTAGCGACCTCCTATGCGAATGAGCAGTTCTTC. Its translation is CSARLATSYANEQFF. The chain joins TRBV20-1 to TRBJ2-1; perhaps TRBD2 as D (6 bases). The CDR3 totals 15 residues. Trimming removed 2 bases at V and 7 bases at J, with 18 bases between. Germline values: CDR1 DFQATT, CDR2 SNEGSKA (reference sequence).

V usage is TRBV4-1 and J usage is TRBJ1-1; 11 positions agree with TRBD1. Per germline, CDR1 MGHRA and CDR2 YSYEKL. CDR3 length: 18 amino acids. The V segment lost 0 bases and the J segment 4 bases; nucleotides outside the gene matches: 10. CDR3 region: CASSQDPGQGAFSTEAFF. CDR3 coding DNA: TGCGCCAGCAGCCAAGATCCCGGACAGGGGGCTTTCAGCACTGAAGCTTTCTTT.

This chain connects TRBV20-1 to TRBJ2-5; 7 nucleotides match TRBD1. Unmatched junction bases numbered 11, after V lost 2 bases and J lost 5 bases. CDR3 length: 15 residues. Germline CDR1 reads DFQATT; CDR2 reads SNEGSKA (reference sequence). CDR3 loop: CSARWGAGGSETQYF. The CDR3 DNA is TGCAGTGCTAGATGGGGAGCAGGGGGATCGGAGACCCAGTACTTC.

This clonotype appeared a few times. The chain has TRBV7-9 and TRBJ2-7; tentatively, D is TRBD1 (5 bases). This CDR3 comprises 13 residues. V lost 5 bases to trimming and J lost 3 bases, with 11 bases between them. The germline V gene encodes CDR1 SEHNR and CDR2 FQNEAQ (reference sequence). The CDR3 DNA follows: TGTGCCAGCAGCATAGACAGTTTCTACGAGCAGTACTTC. Amino acids: CASSIDSFYEQYF.